A single sample gave rise to the 5 T cell receptor beta chains below, sequenced in a study of blood T cell repertoires in COVID-19. The method was immunoSEQ multiplex PCR; TCRdb's version includes in-frame clones alone and lacks a portion of them. The sample consists of 130,000 to 150,000 clones, 85% of them appearing once. The sample consisted of peripheral blood. The origin of the receptors is a woman between 40 and 55 years old with active or convalescent COVID-19.

This rearrangement joins TRBV11-2 to TRBJ2-2; D may be TRBD1 (6 bases). CDR1 is SGHAT, CDR2 FQNNGV, per germline. Trimming removed 2 bases at V and 6 bases at J, with 22 bases between. The CDR3 sequence is 18 residues long. The DNA of the CDR3 is TGTGCCAGCAGCTTAATGGCTTTCTGGGGGCCTAAACCCGGGGAGCTGTTTTTT. This encodes CASSLMAFWGPKPGELFF.

This rearrangement joins TRBV30 to TRBJ1-1; the match to TRBD1 covers 7 bases. The CDR3 covers 18 residues. Germline loops: CDR1 GTSNPN, CDR2 SVGIG (reference sequence). V dropped 0 bases and J dropped 1; count of bases not matched to a gene: 14. CDR3 DNA: TGTGCCTGGAGTGTACGCTACGGGACAGCCATATCGAACACTGAAGCTTTCTTT. As protein: CAWSVRYGTAISNTEAFF.

The V call is TRBV15, the J call TRBJ1-2; D gene unclear. The CDR3 loop spans 12 amino acids. The V gene's germline CDR1 is LNHNV and CDR2 YYDKDF (reference sequence). Trimming pared 0 bases from V and 7 bases from J, leaving 6 bases between. CDR3 sequence (DNA): TGTGCCACCAGCAGAGATCTCGGTGGCTACACCTTC. As protein: CATSRDLGGYTF.

This clone has only a few counts. The gene calls are TRBV7-9 and TRBJ1-3; D ambiguous. The CDR3 has 16 residues. Germline lookup yields CDR1 SEHNR and CDR2 FQNEAQ (reference sequence). Between the trimmed V and J ends, which lost 4 bases and 4 bases, there was a span of 17 bases. The CDR3 region has the DNA TGTGCCAGCAGCTCCGACCGCGGTGCGGCGGGAAACACCATATATTTT. This sequence encodes CASSSDRGAAGNTIYF.

The genes are TRBV18 and TRBJ2-1, with 7 bases identical to TRBD2. Trimming at V came to 2 bases and at J to 7 bases, leaving 5 bases not matched to a gene. From germline, CDR1 is KGHSH and CDR2 LQKENI. The length of the CDR3 is 14 residues. CDR3 region: CASSPTREGNEQFF. The CDR3 DNA follows: TGTGCCAGCTCACCAACGAGGGAGGGGAATGAGCAGTTCTTC.